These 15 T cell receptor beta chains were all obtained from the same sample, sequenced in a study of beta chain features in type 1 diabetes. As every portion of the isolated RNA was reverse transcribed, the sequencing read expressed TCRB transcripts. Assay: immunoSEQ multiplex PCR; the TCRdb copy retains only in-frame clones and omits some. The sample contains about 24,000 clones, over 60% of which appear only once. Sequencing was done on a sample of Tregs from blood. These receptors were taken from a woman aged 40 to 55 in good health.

The CDR3, as DNA: TGCGCCAGCAGTGTAGGGGGGGCCGGGCAAGAGACCCAGTACTTC. Its translation is CASSVGGAGQETQYF. This sequence joins TRBV10-2 and TRBJ2-5; tentative D call: TRBD2 (7 bases). This CDR3 is 15 amino acids long. CDR1 and CDR2 from the germline V gene are WSHSY and SAAADI. V was trimmed by 4 bases and J by 2 bases, leaving 14 bases between them.

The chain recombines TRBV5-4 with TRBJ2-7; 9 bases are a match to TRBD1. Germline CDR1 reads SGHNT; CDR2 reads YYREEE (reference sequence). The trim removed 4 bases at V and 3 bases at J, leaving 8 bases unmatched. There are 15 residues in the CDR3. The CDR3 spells CASSHDPGQGYEQYF. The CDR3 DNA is TGTGCCAGCAGCCATGACCCGGGACAGGGCTACGAGCAGTACTTC.

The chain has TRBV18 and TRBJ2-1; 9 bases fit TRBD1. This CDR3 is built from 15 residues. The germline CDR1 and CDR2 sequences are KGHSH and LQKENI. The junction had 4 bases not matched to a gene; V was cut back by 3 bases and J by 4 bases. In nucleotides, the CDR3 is TGTGCCAGCTCACCCCCCGGGACAGGGTACAATGAGCAGTTCTTC. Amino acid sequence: CASSPPGTGYNEQFF.

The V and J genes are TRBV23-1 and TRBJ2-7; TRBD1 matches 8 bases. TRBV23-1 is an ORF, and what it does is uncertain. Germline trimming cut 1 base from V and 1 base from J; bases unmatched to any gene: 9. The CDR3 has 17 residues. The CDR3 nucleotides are TGCGCCAGCAGTCAATTAGGGGACAGGAGCACTTCCTACGAGCAGTACTTC. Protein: CASSQLGDRSTSYEQYF.

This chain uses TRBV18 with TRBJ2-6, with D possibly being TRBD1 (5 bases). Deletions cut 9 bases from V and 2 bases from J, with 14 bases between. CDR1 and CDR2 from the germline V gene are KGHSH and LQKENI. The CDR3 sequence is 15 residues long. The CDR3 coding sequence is TGTGCCAGTTCCAGGGATTTCACTGGGGCCAACGTCCTGACTTTC. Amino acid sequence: CASSRDFTGANVLTF.

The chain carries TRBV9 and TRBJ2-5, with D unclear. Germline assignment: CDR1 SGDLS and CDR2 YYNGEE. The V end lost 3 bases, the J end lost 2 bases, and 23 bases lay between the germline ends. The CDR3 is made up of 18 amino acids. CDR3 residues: CASSERRTTLSVQETQYF. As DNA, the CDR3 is TGTGCCAGCAGCGAGCGCAGAACAACTCTATCCGTACAAGAGACCCAGTACTTC.

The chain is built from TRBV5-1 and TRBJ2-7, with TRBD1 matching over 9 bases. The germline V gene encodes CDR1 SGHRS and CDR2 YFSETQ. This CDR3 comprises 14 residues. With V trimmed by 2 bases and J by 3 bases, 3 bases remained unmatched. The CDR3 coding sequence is TGCGCCAGCAGCTTAAGGGGACAGGGCTACGAGCAGTACTTC. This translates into CASSLRGQGYEQYF.

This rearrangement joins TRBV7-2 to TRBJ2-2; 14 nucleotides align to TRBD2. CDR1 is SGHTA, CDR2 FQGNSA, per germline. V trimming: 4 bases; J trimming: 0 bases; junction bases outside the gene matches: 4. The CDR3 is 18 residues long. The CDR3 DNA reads TGTGCCAGCAGCTCTCGGACTAGCGGGGGGACGAACACCGGGGAGCTGTTTTTT. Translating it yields CASSSRTSGGTNTGELFF.

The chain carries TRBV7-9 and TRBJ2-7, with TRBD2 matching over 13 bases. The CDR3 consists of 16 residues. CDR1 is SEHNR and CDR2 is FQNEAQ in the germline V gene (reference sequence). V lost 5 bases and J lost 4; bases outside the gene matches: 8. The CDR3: CASSHRTSGGGYEQYF. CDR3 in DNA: TGTGCCAGCAGCCATCGGACTAGCGGGGGTGGGTACGAGCAGTACTTC.

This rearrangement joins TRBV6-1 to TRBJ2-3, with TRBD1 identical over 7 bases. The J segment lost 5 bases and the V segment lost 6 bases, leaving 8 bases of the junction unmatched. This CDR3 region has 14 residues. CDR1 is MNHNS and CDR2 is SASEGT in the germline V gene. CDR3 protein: CASSGTVSVDTQYF. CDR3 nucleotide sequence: TGTGCCAGCAGCGGGACAGTGAGCGTAGATACGCAGTATTTT.

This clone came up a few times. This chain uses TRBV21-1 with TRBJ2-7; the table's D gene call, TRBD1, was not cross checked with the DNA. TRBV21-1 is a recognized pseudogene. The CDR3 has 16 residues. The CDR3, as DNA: TGTGCCAGTACCTTTCGCCAGGGACAGGGCGAGTACGAGCAGTACTTC. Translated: CASTFRQGQGEYEQYF.

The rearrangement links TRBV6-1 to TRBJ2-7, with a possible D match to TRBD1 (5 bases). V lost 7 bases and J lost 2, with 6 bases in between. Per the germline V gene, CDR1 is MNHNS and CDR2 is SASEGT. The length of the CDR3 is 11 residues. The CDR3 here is CASKGTYEQYF. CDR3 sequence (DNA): TGTGCCAGCAAGGGGACCTACGAGCAGTACTTC.

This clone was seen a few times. The CDR3 region is CASRAPQGTGANYGYTF. CDR3 coding DNA: TGTGCCAGCAGAGCGCCCCAAGGGACGGGAGCTAACTATGGCTACACCTTC. V is TRBV7-2 and J is TRBJ1-2, with D tentatively TRBD1 (5 bases). The CDR3 loop spans 17 amino acids. The germline V gene encodes CDR1 SGHTA and CDR2 FQGNSA. V gave up 6 bases and J gave up 0 bases, with 20 bases separating them. The full variable domain, its missing parts supplied by reference TRBV7-2 and TRBJ1-2, is GAGVSQSPSNKVTEKGKDVELRCDPISGHTALYWYRQSLGQGLEFLIYFQGNSAPDKSGLPSDRFSAERTGGSVSTLTIQRTQQEDSAVYLCASRAPQGTGANYGYTFGSGTRLTVV.

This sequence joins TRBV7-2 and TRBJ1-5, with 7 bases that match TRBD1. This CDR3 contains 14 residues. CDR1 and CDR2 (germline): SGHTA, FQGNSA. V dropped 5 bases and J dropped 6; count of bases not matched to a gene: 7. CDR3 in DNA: TGTGCCAGCAGCGATGACAGGGTGGGTCAGCCCCAGCATTTT. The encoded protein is CASSDDRVGQPQHF. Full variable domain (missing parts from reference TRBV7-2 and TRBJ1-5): GAGVSQSPSNKVTEKGKDVELRCDPISGHTALYWYRQSLGQGLEFLIYFQGNSAPDKSGLPSDRFSAERTGGSVSTLTIQRTQQEDSAVYLCASSDDRVGQPQHFGDGTRLSIL.

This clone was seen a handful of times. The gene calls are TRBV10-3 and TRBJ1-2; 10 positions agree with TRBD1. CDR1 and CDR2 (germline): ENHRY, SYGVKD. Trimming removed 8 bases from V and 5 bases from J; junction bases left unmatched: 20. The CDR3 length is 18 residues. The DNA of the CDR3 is TGTGCCATCGATGATCCCAGACAGGGGGCAAGAATGGGGTATGGCTACACCTTC. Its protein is CAIDDPRQGARMGYGYTF.